Included here is one T cell receptor (beta chain) sequence, with context. The antigen is not known. This record comes from a study of T cell responses to AZD1222 COVID-19 vaccine. Notes on the study in general: The reported proportion of spike-specific TCRs targeting unmutated variant regions was nearly half. At baseline, just six AZD1222 recipients tested seropositive. Increases in Spike-specific TCR breadth and depth were seen after two AZD1222 doses.

The junction had 6 bases not matched to a gene; V was cut back by 6 bases and J by 2 bases. Germline lookup yields CDR1 MNHEY and CDR2 SVGAGI. The CDR3 runs 14 residues. Some clones are missing from TCRdb's copy, which holds only in-frame ones; the method was immunoSEQ multiplex PCR. Here the sample spans 95,000 to 150,000 clones, 80% to 90% being singletons. This sequence originates from an adult in good health. The specimen was peripheral blood, collected on day 0 of AZD1222 vaccination. The chain recombines TRBV6-5 with TRBJ1-2; 7 bases fit TRBD1. CDR3 in amino acids: CASRGGSSNYGYTF. The CDR3 DNA reads as TGTGCCAGCAGAGGGGGCAGTTCCAACTATGGCTACACCTTC.